The next 4 T cell receptor beta chains were all read from a single sample in a study of PD-1 blockade in classical Hodgkin lymphoma (dated by TCRdb to 2018 to 2021). Libraries were built with the immunoSEQ multiplex PCR assay. TCRdb's version of the immuneACCESS table is confined to in-frame rearrangements and falls short of the full clone set. An unresolved V gene accounts for under half of the shortfall where checked; the remainder is of unknown origin. This sample comprises tens of thousands of clones, 91% of them detected only once. The ten largest clones add up to 3.8% of the sample. Reading the label with the study, this specimen's time point is: newly diagnosed, previously untreated cHL patient sample. Input material: peripheral blood mononuclear cells (PBMCs). The receptors were gathered from a human donor with classical Hodgkin lymphoma.

This clone was detected once. The chain uses TRBV11-2 and TRBJ2-7, with a weak D call TRBD2 (5 bases). V gave up 5 bases and J gave up 3 bases, with 14 bases separating them. CDR1 is SGHAT, CDR2 FQNNGV, per germline. The CDR3 is 14 residues long. The CDR3 spells CASSLSDSLYEQYF. In DNA, the CDR3 is TGTGCCAGCAGCCTCTCGGACTCACTCTACGAGCAGTACTTC. The full variable domain, rest sourced from reference TRBV11-2 and TRBJ2-7, is EAGVAQSPRYKIIEKRQSVAFWCNPISGHATLYWYQQILGQGPKLLIQFQNNGVVDDSQLPKDRFSAERLKGVDSTLKIQPAKLEDSAVYLCASSLSDSLYEQYFGPGTRLTVT.

V usage is TRBV7-3 and J usage is TRBJ2-1; the D gene is possibly TRBD1 (5 bases). The CDR3 consists of 13 residues. The germline V gene encodes CDR1 SGHTA and CDR2 FQGTGA. V lost 5 bases and J 11 bases, leaving 16 bases between the germline ends. CDR3: CASSPGQTGQQFF. The CDR3, as DNA: TGTGCCAGCAGCCCCGGACAAACCGGGCAGCAGTTCTTC.

The rearrangement joins TRBV5-6 to TRBJ2-1; TRBD1 agrees at 8 bases. Trimming cost V 0 bases and J 15 bases; bases outside gene matches: 8. The germline CDR1 and CDR2 sequences are SGHDT and YYEEEE. The CDR3 covers 13 residues. Here the CDR3 DNA reads TGTGCCAGCAGCTTGGTGGGACAGGCTTACGCGTTCTTC. Translated: CASSLVGQAYAFF.

The V call is TRBV19, the J call TRBJ1-1; D is ambiguous. From germline, CDR1 is LNHDA and CDR2 SQIVND (reference sequence). This CDR3 region has 11 residues. The V end lost 7 bases, the J end lost 3 bases, and 6 bases lay between the germline ends. CDR3 in amino acids: CASKIDTEAFF. CDR3 sequence (DNA): TGTGCCAGTAAGATAGACACTGAAGCTTTCTTT.